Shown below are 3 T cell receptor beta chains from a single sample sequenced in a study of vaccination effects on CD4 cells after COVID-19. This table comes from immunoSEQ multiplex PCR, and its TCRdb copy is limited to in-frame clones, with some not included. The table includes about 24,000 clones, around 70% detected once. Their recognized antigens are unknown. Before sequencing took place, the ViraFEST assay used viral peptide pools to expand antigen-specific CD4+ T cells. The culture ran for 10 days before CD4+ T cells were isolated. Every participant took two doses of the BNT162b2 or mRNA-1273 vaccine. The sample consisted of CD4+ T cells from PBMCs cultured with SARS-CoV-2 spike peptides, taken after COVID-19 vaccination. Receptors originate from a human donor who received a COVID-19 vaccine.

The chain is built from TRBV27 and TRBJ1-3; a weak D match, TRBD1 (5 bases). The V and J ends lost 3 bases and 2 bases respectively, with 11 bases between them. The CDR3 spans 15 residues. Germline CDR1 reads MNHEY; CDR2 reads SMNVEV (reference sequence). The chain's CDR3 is CASSFEGSPGNTIYF. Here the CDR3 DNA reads TGTGCCAGCAGTTTTGAGGGGTCCCCTGGAAACACCATATATTTT.

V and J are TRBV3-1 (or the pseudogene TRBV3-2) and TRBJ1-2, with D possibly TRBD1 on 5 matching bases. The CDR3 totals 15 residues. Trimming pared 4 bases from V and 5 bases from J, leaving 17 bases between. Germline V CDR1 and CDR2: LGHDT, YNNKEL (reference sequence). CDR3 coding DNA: TGTGCCAGCAGCCGACGGTGGGATCCAGGGTATGGCTACACCTTC. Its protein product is CASSRRWDPGYGYTF.

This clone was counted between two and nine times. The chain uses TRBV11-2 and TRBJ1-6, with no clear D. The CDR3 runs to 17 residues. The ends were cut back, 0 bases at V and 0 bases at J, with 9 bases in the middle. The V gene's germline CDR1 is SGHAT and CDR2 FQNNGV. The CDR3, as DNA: TGTGCCAGCAGCTTAGATCCCGGGAGCTCCTATAATTCACCCCTCCACTTT. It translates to CASSLDPGSSYNSPLHF.